The T cell receptor beta chain described here comes from a study of PD-L1 blockade in urothelial cancer. Study-wide context: Study patients had been treated with 0 to 3 previous chemotherapy regimens. At 3 weeks (second dose) and 6 weeks after starting treatment, blood was analyzed. Study findings and constraints: Expansion of tumor-associated blood clones at 3 weeks was greater in durable-benefit patients.

There are a few counts of this clone. What it recognizes is unknown. Spiking each PCR with synthetic TCR analog templates was performed. Clones were read by immunoSEQ multiplex PCR, and TCRdb kept only the in-frame ones, dropping some. This sample has around 46,000 clones, with more than 75% found just once. Regarding time point: peripheral blood 6 weeks after treatment start. The TCR was taken from a man aged 60-69 years with urothelial cancer. Source: PBMCs, taken around atezolizumab (anti-PD-L1) treatment.

The CDR3 nucleotides read TGTGCCAGCAGCTTGTACAGGGGGGGCTACACCTTC. Translation gives CASSLYRGGYTF. The rearrangement uses TRBV5-6 and TRBJ1-2; 8 bases line up with TRBD1. The junction had 1 base not matched to a gene; V was cut back by 1 base and J by 8 bases. CDR3 length: 12 residues. Germline assignment: CDR1 SGHDT and CDR2 YYEEEE.